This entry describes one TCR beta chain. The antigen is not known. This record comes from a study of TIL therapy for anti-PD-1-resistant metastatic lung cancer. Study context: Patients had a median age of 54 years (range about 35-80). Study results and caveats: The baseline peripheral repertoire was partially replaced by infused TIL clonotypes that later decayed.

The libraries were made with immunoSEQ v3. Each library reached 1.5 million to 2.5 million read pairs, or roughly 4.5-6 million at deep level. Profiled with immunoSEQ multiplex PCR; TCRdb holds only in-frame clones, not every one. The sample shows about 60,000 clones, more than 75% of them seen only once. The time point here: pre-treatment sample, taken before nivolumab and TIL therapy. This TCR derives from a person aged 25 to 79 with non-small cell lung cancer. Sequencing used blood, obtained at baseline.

The CDR3 protein is CASSRGAHGAYTF. CDR3 sequence (DNA): TGTGCCAGCAGTCGTGGGGCACATGGGGCTTACACCTTC. This chain links TRBV12-3 or TRBV12-4 with TRBJ1-2; D is possibly TRBD1 (5 bases). CDR3 size: 13 residues. Trimming shortened V by 5 bases and J by 11 bases, and 18 bases separated the two germline ends.